These 4 T cell receptor beta chains share one sample of origin, sequenced in a study of blood T cell repertoires in COVID-19. The table came from immunoSEQ multiplex PCR; TCRdb's copy has only in-frame clones and leaves some out. This sample yields roughly 64,000 clones, of which roughly 82% are seen a single time; 5.5% to 6% belongs to the top ten. The material sequenced was peripheral blood. The receptors come from a woman in her sixties with acute or convalescent COVID-19.

The rearrangement links TRBV19 to TRBJ2-2, with D unresolved. Germline-derived CDR1 and CDR2 are LNHDA and SQIVND (reference sequence). Trimming stripped 4 bases from V and 6 bases from J, with 15 bases between. The CDR3 sequence is 15 residues long. CDR3 coding DNA: TGTGCCAGTAGTAGGGCCGTGCTATTTGCCGGGGAGCTGTTTTTT. The encoded protein is CASSRAVLFAGELFF.

V usage is TRBV5-1 and J usage is TRBJ2-3, with 12 positions matching TRBD2. Germline CDR1 and CDR2: SGHRS and YFSETQ. After removal of 0 bases from V and 4 bases from J, the junction contained 6 bases not matched to a gene. This CDR3 is 17 amino acids long. CDR3 in DNA: TGCGCCAGCAGCTTGGACGCTAGCGGGGGGGCCCCAGATACGCAGTATTTT. Its protein is CASSLDASGGAPDTQYF. Drawing the rest from reference TRBV5-1 and TRBJ2-3, the complete variable domain is KAGVTQTPRYLIKTRGQQVTLSCSPISGHRSVSWYQQTPGQGLQFLFEYFSETQRNKGNFPGRFSGRQFSNSRSEMNVSTLELGDSALYLCASSLDASGGAPDTQYFGPGTRLTVL.

The V gene is TRBV7-8, the J gene TRBJ1-1, with D tentatively TRBD1 (6 bases). Germline CDR1 reads SGHVS; CDR2 reads FQNEAQ. The CDR3 covers 16 residues. Trimming pared 0 bases from V and 2 bases from J, leaving 13 bases between. The CDR3 protein is CASSLAPGTLNTEAFF. The CDR3 coding sequence is TGTGCCAGCAGCTTAGCTCCCGGGACACTTAACACTGAAGCTTTCTTT.

This clone has just one count. The chain has TRBV14 and TRBJ2-1, with D possibly matching TRBD1 (6 bases). V was trimmed by 2 bases and J by 3 bases, leaving 11 bases between them. The germline CDR1 and CDR2 sequences are SGHDN and FVKESK. The CDR3 loop spans 15 amino acids. This CDR3 reads CASSQYGDNYNEQFF. The CDR3 DNA is TGTGCCAGCAGCCAATATGGGGACAACTACAATGAGCAGTTCTTC. Full variable domain (remainder filled in from reference TRBV14 and TRBJ2-1): EAGVTQFPSHSVIEKGQTVTLRCDPISGHDNLYWYRRVMGKEIKFLLHFVKESKQDESGMPNNRFLAERTGGTYSTLKVQPAELEDSGVYFCASSQYGDNYNEQFFGPGTRLTVL.